This T cell receptor beta chain was retrieved from a study of T cells after yellow fever vaccination. This clonotype was observed a handful of times. Antigen: not known. In TCRdb, the 5' RACE reads were re-called with MiXCR into one record per CDR3 protein. The table includes hundreds of thousands of distinct CDR3 sequences, roughly 14% detected once. Study results and caveats: Clonotypes found in both CD4 and CD8 compartments made up a small share.

The input for sequencing was PBMCs, taken on the day of the yellow fever booster vaccination. This sequence was found in a young man who received the YFV17D yellow fever vaccine.

The CDR3 loop reads CASSYRLQGETQYF. The CDR3, as DNA: TGCGCCAGCAGCTACCGACTACAGGGGGAGACCCAGTACTTC. The V gene is TRBV5-1, the J gene TRBJ2-5; 7 bases line up with TRBD1. This CDR3 has 14 amino acids. After removal of 3 bases from V and 5 bases from J, the junction contained 7 bases not matched to a gene. Germline CDR1 SGHRS, CDR2 YFSETQ.